A single sample is the source of the 9 T cell receptor beta chains below, sequenced in a study of T cell repertoires in cytomegalovirus infection. Their antigens remain unidentified. TCRdb recomputed calls from the reads with MiXCR, one row per CDR3 protein. The sample carries roughly 180,000 distinct CDR3 sequences, about a fifth recorded once. Sample: CD8+ T cells from cultured PBMCs, taken from culture after CMV antigen stimulation. The origin of the receptors is a human donor in good health (CMV status not recorded). Some clones in this sample may be carry-over from other donors' samples.

Only a few counts were recorded for this clonotype. The chain is built from TRBV4-3 and TRBJ2-3, with TRBD2 identical over 8 bases. The junction had 2 bases not matched to a gene; V was cut back by 1 base and J by 5 bases. The CDR3 length is 14 residues. Germline CDR1 LGHNA, CDR2 YSLEER. Here the CDR3 reads CASSQAGGVDTQYF. In DNA form, the CDR3 reads TGCGCCAGCAGCCAAGCCGGGGGGGTAGATACGCAGTATTTT.

The genes are TRBV4-1 and TRBJ1-2; D might be TRBD1 (6 bases). V lost 0 bases, J lost 4 bases, and 15 bases lay in between. CDR1 and CDR2 (germline): MGHRA, YSYEKL. This CDR3 region has 16 residues. CDR3: CASSQESGGSAYGYTF. For the CDR3, the DNA is TGCGCCAGCAGCCAAGAGTCGGGGGGCTCGGCCTATGGCTACACCTTC.

This clonotype was counted only a few times. The genes are TRBV6-2 or TRBV6-3 and TRBJ1-6; D unresolved. V gave up 0 bases and J gave up 5 bases, with 11 bases separating them. Looked up from germline, CDR1 is MNHEY and CDR2 is SVGEGT. CDR3 length: 16 residues. The CDR3 reads CASSYSNEADNSPLHF. For the CDR3, the DNA is TGTGCCAGCAGTTACTCGAATGAGGCCGATAATTCACCCCTCCACTTT.

The chain uses TRBV5-6 and TRBJ1-6, with D maybe TRBD1 (6 bases). CDR3 size: 18 residues. Trimming pared 4 bases from V and 0 bases from J, leaving 17 bases between. Germline-derived CDR1 and CDR2 are SGHDT and YYEEEE. CDR3 sequence: CASSPPGHQSSYNSPLHF. In DNA form, the CDR3 reads TGTGCCAGCAGCCCTCCGGGACACCAGAGCTCCTATAATTCACCCCTCCACTTT.

The chain joins TRBV5-1 to TRBJ1-1; possibly TRBD1 for D (5 bases). The CDR3 has 15 residues. Trimming took off 1 base at V and 1 base at J, with 11 bases between the two ends. Germline assignment: CDR1 SGHRS and CDR2 YFSETQ. CDR3 nucleotides: TGCGCCAGCAGCTTGTGGAAGGGGCCGAACACTGAAGCTTTCTTT. Its translation: CASSLWKGPNTEAFF.

The rearrangement uses TRBV7-8 and TRBJ2-4; TRBD1 matches at 7 bases. This CDR3 region has 16 residues. V lost 1 base to trimming and J lost 4 bases; unmatched junction nucleotides: 7. The germline V gene encodes CDR1 SGHVS and CDR2 FQNEAQ. CDR3 residues: CASSLVGGQEKNIQYF. In DNA form, the CDR3 reads TGTGCCAGCAGCTTAGTCGGAGGACAGGAAAAAAACATTCAGTACTTC.

The DNA of the CDR3 is TGTGCCAGCAGCCCGGGACAGGGTGGGGACACTGAAGCTTTCTTT. Protein: CASSPGQGGDTEAFF. This chain connects TRBV7-6 to TRBJ1-1; TRBD1 agrees at 9 bases. Germline CDR1 SGHVS, CDR2 FNYEAQ. The CDR3 spans 15 residues. Trimming took 5 bases from V and 3 from J; bases not matched to a gene: 7.

CDR3 protein: CASSRQNEQFF. DNA for the CDR3: TGTGCCAGCAGCAGACAGAATGAGCAGTTCTTC. The rearrangement links TRBV7-9 to TRBJ2-1; tentative D call: TRBD1 (5 bases). This CDR3 has 11 amino acids. The V gene's germline CDR1 is SEHNR and CDR2 FQNEAQ (reference sequence). V was cut by 5 bases and J by 7 bases, with 6 bases left in between.

This clonotype has only a few counts. The rearrangement uses TRBV5-1 and TRBJ2-1; 11 positions agree with TRBD2. CDR1 is SGHRS, CDR2 YFSETQ, per germline. CDR3 size: 14 residues. With 2 bases clipped from V and 7 bases from J, the junction kept 2 bases outside the gene matches. The CDR3 bases are TGCGCCAGCAGCTTCTCTAGCGGGGGGAATGAGCAGTTCTTC. Its protein is CASSFSSGGNEQFF.